The 4 T cell receptor beta chains given below trace back to one sample, sequenced in a study of T cells in Graves' hyperthyroidism and ophthalmopathy. There were TCR beta CDR3 regions amplified from RNA transcripts. The HTBI primer set was used in a first-round RT-PCR of the TCR CDR3. TCRdb re-analysed the multiplex PCR reads in MiXCR, keeping a single row per CDR3 protein. The repertoire has 500,000 to 650,000 distinct CDR3 sequences, over 15% of them found once; the top ten carry 15% to 20%. Sequencing was performed on blood. The source of these receptors is a woman aged 18 to 35 with Graves' ophthalmopathy.

With respect to this clonotype: A clone one base away is much larger, so this may be a read error. The CDR3 DNA sequence: TGTGTCATCAGTGAGGGGGGGCTCGACGAGCAGTACTTC. Amino acids: CVISEGGLDEQYF. V gene TRBV10-3 combines with J gene TRBJ2-7; maybe TRBD2 (7 bases). From germline, CDR1 is ENHRY and CDR2 SYGVKD. The length of the CDR3 is 13 residues.

This clonotype was picked up many times. The V and J genes are TRBV20-1 and TRBJ2-5, with 10 nucleotides matching TRBD1. The trim removed 5 bases at V and 2 bases at J, leaving 5 bases unmatched. This CDR3 spans 14 amino acids. Germline V CDR1 and CDR2: DFQATT, SNEGSKA (reference sequence). The CDR3 sequence is CSAPTGGNQETQYF. DNA of the CDR3: TGCAGTGCTCCGACAGGGGGCAATCAAGAGACCCAGTACTTC.

There are many counts of this clonotype. This chain connects TRBV7-2 to TRBJ1-5; D might be TRBD1 (5 bases). This CDR3 has 14 amino acids. In germline, CDR1 is SGHTA, CDR2 FQGNSA. V lost 3 bases, J lost 9 bases, and 15 bases lay in between. The CDR3 reads CASSFAGKGRPQHF. The DNA of the CDR3 is TGTGCCAGCAGCTTTGCGGGAAAGGGACGGCCCCAGCATTTT.

The table lists this clonotype with many counts. The V gene is TRBV20-1, the J gene TRBJ2-3; 7 nucleotides line up with TRBD2. V lost 3 bases, J lost 3 bases, and 9 bases stayed unmatched. The CDR3 has 15 amino acids. The germline gives CDR1 DFQATT, CDR2 SNEGSKA (reference sequence). CDR3 in amino acids: CSASLGGDETDTQYF. DNA of the CDR3: TGCAGTGCTAGCCTGGGGGGGGACGAAACAGATACGCAGTATTTT.